One sample yielded the 31 T cell receptor beta chains listed below, sequenced in a study of blood T cell repertoires in COVID-19. The data were produced by immunoSEQ multiplex PCR, yet TCRdb's version contains in-frame clones alone and is incomplete. The sample carries over 60,000 clones, roughly 92% recorded once. The sequenced sample was peripheral blood. Receptor source: a human donor in a cohort sampled during active COVID-19.

In its sample, this clone was seen once. The chain couples TRBV12-3 or TRBV12-4 to TRBJ1-1; no clear D gene. This CDR3 contains 13 residues. Trimming took off 2 bases at V and 1 base at J, with 5 bases between the two ends. This CDR3 reads CASSLRENTEAFF. The CDR3 DNA reads as TGTGCCAGCAGTTTACGGGAGAACACTGAAGCTTTCTTT.

This rearrangement joins TRBV19 to TRBJ2-5; 7 positions agree with TRBD2. V trimming: 5 bases; J trimming: 2 bases; junction bases outside the gene matches: 2. The CDR3 spans 13 residues. Germline V gives CDR1 LNHDA, CDR2 SQIVND (reference sequence). The CDR3 DNA reads TGTGCCAGTAGTCCTAGCGGACAAGAGACCCAGTACTTC. It encodes CASSPSGQETQYF.

The V gene is TRBV2, the J gene TRBJ2-5; 10 nucleotides line up with TRBD2. This CDR3 comprises 14 residues. Looked up from germline, CDR1 is SNHLY and CDR2 is FYNNEI. The trim removed 8 bases at V and 5 bases at J, leaving 8 bases unmatched. CDR3: CASLGGSGGETQYF. CDR3 DNA sequence: TGTGCCAGCCTAGGAGGTAGCGGGGGGGAGACCCAGTACTTC.

V usage is TRBV7-9 and J usage is TRBJ2-7; TRBD1 matches at 8 bases. This CDR3 is built from 16 residues. J was trimmed by 0 bases and V by 4 bases; bases with no gene match: 8. In germline, CDR1 is SEHNR, CDR2 FQNEAQ (reference sequence). This CDR3 is CASSSLQGVSSYEQYF. The CDR3 DNA sequence: TGTGCCAGCAGCTCACTACAGGGGGTAAGCTCCTACGAGCAGTACTTC.

J is TRBJ2-5 and V is TRBV4-1; a possible D gene is TRBD2 (6 bases). The CDR3 has 14 amino acids. Germline V gives CDR1 MGHRA, CDR2 YSYEKL. V dropped 3 bases and J dropped 7 bases, with 15 bases sitting between them. The CDR3 sequence is CASSQGGEFGTQYF. The CDR3 DNA reads TGCGCCAGCAGCCAGGGAGGAGAATTCGGGACCCAGTACTTC.

The table lists this clone with a count of one. The chain recombines TRBV19 with TRBJ2-3; TRBD1 agrees at 7 bases. Trimming cost V 6 bases and J 6 bases; bases outside gene matches: 15. The germline CDR1 and CDR2 sequences are LNHDA and SQIVND (reference sequence). The CDR3 totals 16 residues. The chain's CDR3 is CASRPANRGWYDTQYF. The CDR3, as DNA: TGTGCCAGTAGACCCGCAAACAGGGGATGGTACGATACGCAGTATTTT.

The V call is TRBV7-3, the J call TRBJ2-7; D gene ambiguous. V gave up 6 bases and J gave up 0 bases, with 15 bases separating them. CDR1 SGHTA and CDR2 FQGTGA come from the germline V gene. The CDR3 runs to 15 residues. The CDR3 protein is CASSIDGGSSYEQYF. The CDR3 DNA reads as TGTGCCAGCAGTATTGATGGCGGCAGCTCCTACGAGCAGTACTTC. Full variable domain (remainder filled in from reference TRBV7-3 and TRBJ2-7): GAGVSQTPSNKVTEKGKYVELRCDPISGHTALYWYRQSLGQGPEFLIYFQGTGAADDSGLPNDRFFAVRPEGSVSTLKIQRTERGDSAVYLCASSIDGGSSYEQYFGPGTRLTVT.

J is TRBJ2-5 and V is TRBV5-1; 7 bases align to TRBD2. The CDR3 has 16 residues. Germline assignment: CDR1 SGHRS and CDR2 YFSETQ. V trimming: 0 bases; J trimming: 4 bases; junction bases outside the gene matches: 9. For the CDR3, the DNA is TGCGCCAGCAGCTTGGCGACCGGGACTAAATCAGAGACCCAGTACTTC. Translation gives CASSLATGTKSETQYF.

The chain couples TRBV12-3 or TRBV12-4 to TRBJ1-6; TRBD1 is a possible D gene (5 bases). Trimming took 7 bases from V and 4 from J, leaving 8 bases between them. The CDR3 extends over 13 amino acids. CDR3 residues: CASNTGYNSPLHF. CDR3 sequence (DNA): TGTGCCAGCAACACAGGTTATAATTCACCCCTCCACTTT.

The V gene is TRBV7-3, the J gene TRBJ2-5; 9 bases match TRBD2. This CDR3 is 14 amino acids long. The trim removed 6 bases at V and 9 bases at J, leaving 11 bases unmatched. CDR1 is SGHTA, CDR2 FQGTGA, per germline. This chain's CDR3 is CASSYEGSGGPQYF. The CDR3 DNA reads as TGTGCCAGCAGTTACGAGGGTAGCGGGGGCCCCCAGTACTTC.

The chain employs TRBV3-1 (or the pseudogene TRBV3-2) and TRBJ2-7; TRBD1 aligns across 9 bases. The V gene end was trimmed by 0 bases and the J gene end by 4 bases; junction bases not matched to a gene: 10. The CDR3 is 17 amino acids. CDR1 is LGHDT and CDR2 is YNNKEL in the germline V gene (reference sequence). The CDR3 sequence is CASSQDLSGTGIYEQYF. CDR3 nucleotide sequence: TGTGCCAGCAGCCAAGATCTCTCGGGGACAGGGATTTACGAGCAGTACTTC.

The rearrangement uses TRBV4-1 and TRBJ1-2; no clear D. Trimming stripped 2 bases from V and 4 bases from J, with 5 bases between. Germline-derived CDR1 and CDR2 are MGHRA and YSYEKL. The CDR3 has 12 residues. CDR3 in DNA: TGCGCCAGCAGCCAACTGTCCTATGGCTACACCTTC. Translation gives CASSQLSYGYTF.

This CDR3 is CASSLVRTAYNEQFF. For the CDR3, the DNA is TGTGCCAGCAGCTTAGTGAGGACAGCCTACAATGAGCAGTTCTTC. V is TRBV7-2 and J is TRBJ2-1, with TRBD1 as a possible D gene (6 bases). The germline V gene encodes CDR1 SGHTA and CDR2 FQGNSA. Trimming took 1 base from V and 2 from J, leaving 9 bases between them. This CDR3 contains 15 residues.

This chain links TRBV18 with TRBJ2-2; D might be TRBD2 (5 bases). The CDR3 runs to 15 residues. Trimming pared 2 bases from V and 1 base from J, leaving 8 bases between. CDR1 is KGHSH, CDR2 LQKENI, per germline. DNA for the CDR3: TGTGCCAGCTCACCAGCGAGCGGGAACACCGGGGAGCTGTTTTTT. Amino acid sequence: CASSPASGNTGELFF.

In DNA form, the CDR3 reads TGTGCCAGCAGCCCCGGAGTCCTTCCTGAAGCTTTCTTT. It codes for CASSPGVLPEAFF. The V gene is TRBV3-1 (or the pseudogene TRBV3-2), the J gene TRBJ1-1, with D unresolved. The CDR3 sequence is 13 residues long. The V gene lost 4 bases and the J gene lost 6 bases, with 12 bases spanning the gap. Germline V gene lookup returns CDR1 LGHDT and CDR2 YNNKEL (reference sequence).

V usage is TRBV9 and J usage is TRBJ2-2; 11 nucleotides agree with TRBD1. The CDR3 runs to 16 residues. V gave up 0 bases and J gave up 4 bases; unmatched junction bases: 2. Germline V gene sequence: CDR1 SGDLS, CDR2 YYNGEE. CDR3 nucleotide sequence: TGTGCCAGCAGCGTAGAGGGGACAGGGGGCACCGGGGAGCTGTTTTTT. Translation: CASSVEGTGGTGELFF. The complete variable domain, with remaining parts taken from reference TRBV9 and TRBJ2-2, reads DSGVTQTPKHLITATGQRVTLRCSPRSGDLSVYWYQQSLDQGLQFLIQYYNGEERAKGNILERFSAQQFPDLHSELNLSSLELGDSALYFCASSVEGTGGTGELFFGEGSRLTVL.

The chain links TRBV9 to TRBJ2-3, with D maybe TRBD2 (5 bases). V was shortened by 5 bases and J by 0 bases, with 13 bases between the two germline ends. This CDR3 has 15 residues. Germline lookup yields CDR1 SGDLS and CDR2 YYNGEE. CDR3 amino acids: CASSSLDYSTDTQYF. Written as DNA, the CDR3 is TGTGCCAGCAGTAGTTTAGACTATAGCACAGATACGCAGTATTTT. The entire variable domain, with the rest obtained from reference TRBV9 and TRBJ2-3, is as follows: DSGVTQTPKHLITATGQRVTLRCSPRSGDLSVYWYQQSLDQGLQFLIQYYNGEERAKGNILERFSAQQFPDLHSELNLSSLELGDSALYFCASSSLDYSTDTQYFGPGTRLTVL.

The V and J genes are TRBV28 and TRBJ1-1, with 11 bases that match TRBD1. CDR3 size: 12 residues. From germline, CDR1 is MDHEN and CDR2 SYDVKM. With 11 bases clipped from V and 5 bases from J, the junction kept 4 bases outside the gene matches. The CDR3 loop reads CAGGQGATEAFF. The CDR3 region has the DNA TGTGCCGGCGGACAGGGGGCTACTGAAGCTTTCTTT.

The DNA of the CDR3 is TGTGCCAGCATGCCGGGACAGAGCTCCTACAATGAGCAGTTCTTC. It is translated as CASMPGQSSYNEQFF. The V gene is TRBV27, the J gene TRBJ2-1; 7 bases align to TRBD1. The germline V gene has CDR1 MNHEY and CDR2 SMNVEV (reference sequence). V lost 7 bases, J lost 0 bases, and 6 bases stayed unmatched. There are 15 residues in the CDR3.

In its sample, this clone was seen a few times. This specimen includes other DNA sequences encoding the same CDR3. This chain uses TRBV18 with TRBJ2-7; 10 bases match TRBD1. This CDR3 spans 16 amino acids. With 3 bases clipped from V and 2 bases from J, the junction kept 7 bases outside the gene matches. Germline assignment: CDR1 KGHSH and CDR2 LQKENI. The CDR3 here is CASSPPGQGSPYEQYF. For the CDR3, the DNA is TGTGCCAGCTCACCCCCGGGACAGGGGAGCCCCTACGAGCAGTACTTC.

The genes are TRBV11-1 and TRBJ2-2; 7 bases map to TRBD1. CDR3 length equals 14 residues. V shed 3 bases and J 3 bases; nucleotides not matched to a gene: 1. Germline CDR1 is SGHAT and CDR2 is FQDESV (reference sequence). The CDR3 is CASSLTGHTGELFF. CDR3 DNA: TGTGCCAGCAGCTTGACAGGGCACACCGGGGAGCTGTTTTTT.

V usage is TRBV18 and J usage is TRBJ2-6; 9 bases align to TRBD1. This CDR3 is built from 18 residues. V trimming: 3 bases; J trimming: 3 bases; junction bases outside the gene matches: 9. CDR1 and CDR2 from the germline V gene are KGHSH and LQKENI. CDR3 residues: CASSPPGQGNVGANVLTF. The CDR3 DNA sequence: TGTGCCAGCTCACCGCCGGGACAGGGAAATGTTGGGGCCAACGTCCTGACTTTC.

The rearrangement joins TRBV18 to TRBJ2-3, with D tentatively TRBD2 (5 bases). Trimming stripped 2 bases from V and 5 bases from J, with 11 bases between. The CDR3 contains 14 residues. Per germline, CDR1 KGHSH and CDR2 LQKENI. CDR3 protein: CASSPTGFGDTQYF. The DNA of the CDR3 is TGTGCCAGCTCACCAACGGGGTTCGGAGATACGCAGTATTTT.

The chain has TRBV18 and TRBJ2-2; tentative D call: TRBD2 (5 bases). The CDR3 sequence is 16 residues long. Germline loops: CDR1 KGHSH, CDR2 LQKENI. V gave up 3 bases and J gave up 0 bases, with 11 bases separating them. CDR3 sequence reads: CASSPFFGTNTGELFF. For the CDR3, the DNA is TGTGCCAGCTCACCCTTTTTCGGGACGAACACCGGGGAGCTGTTTTTT.

The rearrangement links TRBV7-9 to TRBJ2-7, with a tentative D call TRBD1 (5 bases). Looked up from germline, CDR1 is SEHNR and CDR2 is FQNEAQ (reference sequence). The CDR3 length is 15 residues. Trimming removed 2 bases at V and 5 bases at J, with 16 bases between. CDR3 coding DNA: TGTGCCAGCAGCTTAATGGCAGGGAAAGGGGACGAGCAGTACTTC. Its protein is CASSLMAGKGDEQYF. Filled out from reference TRBV7-9 and TRBJ2-7, the complete variable domain reads DTGVSQNPRHKITKRGQNVTFRCDPISEHNRLYWYRQTLGQGPEFLTYFQNEAQLEKSRLLSDRFSAERPKGSFSTLEIQRTEQGDSAMYLCASSLMAGKGDEQYFGPGTRLTVT.

V and J are TRBV11-1 and TRBJ2-1; D is uncertain. Germline CDR1 reads SGHAT; CDR2 reads FQDESV (reference sequence). V was pared by 5 bases and J by 2 bases, with 13 bases between. The CDR3 has 15 amino acids. This CDR3 is CASSDVLRPYNEQFF. The CDR3 DNA reads as TGTGCCAGCAGCGACGTTCTGCGGCCCTACAATGAGCAGTTCTTC.

The CDR3 sequence is CASSRRGVWGEADQPQHF. The DNA of the CDR3 is TGTGCCAGCAGCCGGAGGGGAGTATGGGGGGAAGCGGATCAGCCCCAGCATTTT. The chain joins TRBV5-6 to TRBJ1-5, with D tentatively TRBD1 (5 bases). The CDR3 length is 18 residues. Looked up from germline, CDR1 is SGHDT and CDR2 is YYEEEE. V lost 4 bases and J 5 bases, leaving 25 bases between the germline ends.

The V and J genes are TRBV6-1 and TRBJ1-1; D is uncertain. The germline V gene has CDR1 MNHNS and CDR2 SASEGT. V lost 3 bases and J 3 bases, leaving 11 bases between the germline ends. The CDR3 extends over 14 amino acids. The CDR3: CASSDNILYTEAFF. The CDR3 nucleotides are TGTGCCAGCAGTGATAACATCCTTTACACTGAAGCTTTCTTT.

The rearrangement joins TRBV2 to TRBJ1-2; weak D call: TRBD1 (5 bases). This CDR3 is built from 14 residues. The germline V gene has CDR1 SNHLY and CDR2 FYNNEI. With 2 bases removed from V and 7 bases from J, the gap between germline ends came to 14 bases. CDR3 nucleotide sequence: TGTGCCAGCAGTGAAATATACAGGCCAGGTGGCTACACCTTC. Translated, it gives CASSEIYRPGGYTF.

The V call is TRBV7-2, the J call TRBJ2-3; 10 bases agree with TRBD2. V trimming: 3 bases; J trimming: 8 bases; junction bases outside the gene matches: 8. This CDR3 has 15 residues. Germline CDR1 SGHTA, CDR2 FQGNSA. Here the CDR3 DNA reads TGTGCCAGCAGCTTGCTAGCGGGAGTCACGGGTACGCAGTATTTT. The encoded protein is CASSLLAGVTGTQYF.

The chain carries TRBV7-8 and TRBJ2-7; 10 bases match TRBD2. Germline CDR1 SGHVS, CDR2 FQNEAQ. V lost 0 bases to trimming and J lost 3 bases; unmatched junction nucleotides: 5. The CDR3 contains 16 residues. In DNA, the CDR3 is TGTGCCAGCAGCTTAGCCCGGCTAGCGGGAGTCTACGAGCAGTACTTC. Encoded protein: CASSLARLAGVYEQYF. Full variable domain (missing parts from reference TRBV7-8 and TRBJ2-7): GAGVSQSPRYKVAKRGQDVALRCDPISGHVSLFWYQQALGQGPEFLTYFQNEAQLDKSGLPSDRFFAERPEGSVSTLKIQRTQQEDSAVYLCASSLARLAGVYEQYFGPGTRLTVT.